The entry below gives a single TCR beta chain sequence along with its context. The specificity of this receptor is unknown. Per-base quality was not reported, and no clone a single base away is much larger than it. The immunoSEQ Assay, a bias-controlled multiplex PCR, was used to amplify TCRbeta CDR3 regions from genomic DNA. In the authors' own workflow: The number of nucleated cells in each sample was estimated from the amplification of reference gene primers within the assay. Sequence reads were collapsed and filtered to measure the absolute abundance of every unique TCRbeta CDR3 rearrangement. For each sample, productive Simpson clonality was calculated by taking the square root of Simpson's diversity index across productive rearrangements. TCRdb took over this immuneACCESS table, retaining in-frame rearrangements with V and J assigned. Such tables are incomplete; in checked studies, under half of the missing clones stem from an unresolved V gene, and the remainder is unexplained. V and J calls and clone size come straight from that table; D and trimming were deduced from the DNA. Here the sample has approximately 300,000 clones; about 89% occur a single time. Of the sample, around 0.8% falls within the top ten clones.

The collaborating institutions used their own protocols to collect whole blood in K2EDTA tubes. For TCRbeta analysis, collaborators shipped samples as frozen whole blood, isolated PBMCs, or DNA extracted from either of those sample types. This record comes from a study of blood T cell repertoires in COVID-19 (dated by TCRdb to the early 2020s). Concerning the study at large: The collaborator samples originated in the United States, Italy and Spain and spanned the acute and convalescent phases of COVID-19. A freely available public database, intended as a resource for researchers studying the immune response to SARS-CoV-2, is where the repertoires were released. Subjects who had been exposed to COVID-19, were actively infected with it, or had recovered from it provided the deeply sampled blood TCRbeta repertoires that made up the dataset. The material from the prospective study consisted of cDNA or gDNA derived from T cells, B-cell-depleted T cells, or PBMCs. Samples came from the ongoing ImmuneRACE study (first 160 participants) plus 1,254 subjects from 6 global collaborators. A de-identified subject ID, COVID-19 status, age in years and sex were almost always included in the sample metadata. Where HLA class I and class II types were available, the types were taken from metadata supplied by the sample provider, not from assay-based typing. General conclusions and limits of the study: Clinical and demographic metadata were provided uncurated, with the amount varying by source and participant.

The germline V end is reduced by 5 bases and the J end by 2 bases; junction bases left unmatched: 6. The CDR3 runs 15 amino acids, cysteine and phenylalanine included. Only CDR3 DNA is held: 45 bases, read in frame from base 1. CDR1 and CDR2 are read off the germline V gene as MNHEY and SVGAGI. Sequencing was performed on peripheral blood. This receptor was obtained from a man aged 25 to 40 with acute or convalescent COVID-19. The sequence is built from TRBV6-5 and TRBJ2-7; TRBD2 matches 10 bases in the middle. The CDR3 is CASSIGLAETYEQYF. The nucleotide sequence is TGTGCCAGCAGTATAGGACTAGCGGAAACCTACGAGCAGTACTTC.